Below are 26 T cell receptor beta chains sequenced from a single sample in a study of vaccination and CD4 T cells after COVID-19. Which antigens these TCRs recognize remains unknown. CD4+ T cells that had been cultured provided DNA sequenced with the Oncomine TCR Beta short-read assay. Genomic DNA was extracted from cultured CD4+ T cells. TCRdb re-derived calls from the PCR reads in MiXCR, one entry per CDR3 protein. Among roughly 9,500 distinct CDR3 sequences, about 32% were seen once, and the ten largest hold 25% to 35%. Treatment: roughly 10-day PBMC culture with coronavirus spike peptide pools or control peptides (ViraFEST assay). Researchers collected the unexposed donor's CD4+ T cells before the COVID-19 pandemic (2011-2018). Input material: CD4+ T cells from blood, cultured in vitro. These receptors came from a human donor in good health.

This clonotype was found a few times. The chain recombines TRBV6-4 with TRBJ2-3; 11 bases align to TRBD1. V dropped 4 bases and J dropped 4; count of bases not matched to a gene: 1. Germline loops: CDR1 MRHNA, CDR2 SNTAGT. There are 14 residues in the CDR3. The CDR3 here is CASSGTGGADTQYF. For the CDR3, the DNA is TGTGCCAGCAGTGGGACAGGGGGCGCAGATACGCAGTATTTT.

This clonotype appeared a few times. This chain joins TRBV7-2 and TRBJ1-3, with D possibly being TRBD1 (5 bases). The CDR3 consists of 12 residues. CDR1 is SGHTA and CDR2 is FQGNSA in the germline V gene. Trimming removed 3 bases from V and 9 bases from J, with 9 bases in between. CDR3 region: CASSFQGSTIYF. For the CDR3, the DNA is TGTGCCAGCAGCTTTCAGGGTAGCACCATATATTTT.

The chain employs TRBV20-1 and TRBJ2-5; TRBD1 agrees at 8 bases. Looked up from germline, CDR1 is DFQATT and CDR2 is SNEGSKA (reference sequence). CDR3 length equals 13 residues. The V gene end was trimmed by 7 bases and the J gene end by 1 base; junction bases not matched to a gene: 5. As DNA, the CDR3 is TGCAGTGTGCTAGACAGGGGCCAAGAGACCCAGTACTTC. Translated, it gives CSVLDRGQETQYF.

This clonotype has more than one count but fewer than ten. The rearrangement uses TRBV6-1 and TRBJ2-3; 9 nucleotides agree with TRBD1. The germline gives CDR1 MNHNS, CDR2 SASEGT. CDR3 length: 15 amino acids. V gave up 6 bases and J gave up 2 bases; unmatched junction bases: 6. CDR3: CASRETGGLTDTQYF. CDR3 DNA sequence: TGTGCCAGCAGGGAAACAGGGGGCCTCACAGATACGCAGTATTTT.

The sample holds a few counts of this clonotype. The chain carries TRBV20-1 and TRBJ1-2; D remains unclear. Deletions cut 5 bases from V and 4 bases from J, with 17 bases between. The V gene's germline CDR1 is DFQATT and CDR2 SNEGSKA (reference sequence). The CDR3 loop spans 14 amino acids. The CDR3 sequence is CSAYADTSAYGYTF. CDR3 DNA: TGCAGTGCTTACGCCGACACCTCTGCCTATGGCTACACCTTC.

There are a few counts of this clonotype. The J gene is TRBJ2-3, the V gene TRBV28; 10 nucleotides match TRBD2. Per germline, CDR1 MDHEN and CDR2 SYDVKM. The CDR3 is 15 amino acids. The ends lost 2 bases at V and 4 bases at J; junction bases unmatched: 3. As DNA, the CDR3 is TGTGCCAGCAGTTTAGCTAGCGGGAGTCCAGATACGCAGTATTTT. Protein product: CASSLASGSPDTQYF.

This clonotype has just a few counts. This chain joins TRBV7-3 and TRBJ2-5, with 10 bases matching TRBD2. Per germline, CDR1 SGHTA and CDR2 FQGTGA. The V segment lost 4 bases and the J segment 0 bases; nucleotides outside the gene matches: 8. The CDR3 totals 17 residues. CDR3 sequence reads: CASSYSGRGGYQETQYF. The CDR3 bases are TGTGCCAGCAGCTACAGCGGGAGGGGGGGGTACCAAGAGACCCAGTACTTC.

This clonotype was detected a few times. The V gene is TRBV28, the J gene TRBJ2-7, with D perhaps matching TRBD1 (6 bases). The CDR3 is 12 residues long. V lost 5 bases and J 7 bases, leaving 12 bases between the germline ends. CDR1 is MDHEN and CDR2 is SYDVKM in the germline V gene. The CDR3 coding sequence is TGTGCCAGCAGTAGTGACAGGCGGGAGCAGTACTTC. It is translated as CASSSDRREQYF.

V gene TRBV19 combines with J gene TRBJ2-5, with D possibly matching TRBD1 (6 bases). This CDR3 contains 15 residues. Per the germline V gene, CDR1 is LNHDA and CDR2 is SQIVND (reference sequence). V was shortened by 7 bases and J by 5 bases, with 20 bases between the two germline ends. As DNA, the CDR3 is TGTGCCAGTAAGGTCCAAGTGGCAGGGGAGGAGACCCAGTACTTC. Amino acid sequence: CASKVQVAGEETQYF.

V is TRBV5-4 and J is TRBJ1-5, with a tentative D call TRBD1 (5 bases). V lost 0 bases to trimming and J lost 4 bases, with 8 bases between them. Germline V CDR1 and CDR2: SGHNT, YYREEE (reference sequence). The CDR3 totals 14 residues. For the CDR3, the DNA is TGTGCCAGCAGCTTGGGGGGGAATAATCAGCCCCAGCATTTT. Translated: CASSLGGNNQPQHF.

The chain has TRBV2 and TRBJ1-6; TRBD1 agrees at 10 bases. J gave up 6 bases and V 5 bases, and 4 bases lay outside the gene matches. The CDR3 spans 15 residues. Germline loops: CDR1 SNHLY, CDR2 FYNNEI. As DNA, the CDR3 is TGTGCCAGCAGTAGACAGGGGGCGAGTAATTCACCCCTCCACTTT. It yields the protein CASSRQGASNSPLHF.

This clonotype came up a few times. The chain carries TRBV28 and TRBJ2-3, with no clear D. The CDR3 is 13 amino acids. V dropped 7 bases and J dropped 2 bases, with 10 bases sitting between them. Looked up from germline, CDR1 is MDHEN and CDR2 is SYDVKM. CDR3 sequence (DNA): TGTGCCAGCATGAGCAGCGACACAGATACGCAGTATTTT. Translating it yields CASMSSDTDTQYF.

The chain is built from TRBV28 and TRBJ2-7; 7 bases are shared with TRBD1. The V gene end was trimmed by 5 bases and the J gene end by 0 bases; junction bases not matched to a gene: 7. The CDR3 spans 15 residues. The germline CDR1 and CDR2 sequences are MDHEN and SYDVKM. The CDR3 DNA reads as TGTGCCAGCAGTCCCCCGACAGGGCTCTCCTACGAGCAGTACTTC. This gives the protein CASSPPTGLSYEQYF.

Here the CDR3 DNA reads TGTGCCAGCAGCCAACCGGGCCGGAAGACCCAGTACTTC. It encodes CASSQPGRKTQYF. The chain links TRBV27 to TRBJ2-5; D not certain. Per the germline V gene, CDR1 is MNHEY and CDR2 is SMNVEV (reference sequence). V lost 6 bases to trimming and J lost 6 bases, with 14 bases between them. This CDR3 has 13 amino acids.

This sequence joins TRBV19 and TRBJ2-2; the match to TRBD2 covers 11 bases. The CDR3 covers 18 residues. Germline V lookup: CDR1 LNHDA, CDR2 SQIVND (reference sequence). Trimming took 3 bases from V and 4 from J; bases not matched to a gene: 10. The CDR3 nucleotides are TGTGCCAGTAGTATTCGCGGTAGCGGGAGGGCCGTCACCGGGGAGCTGTTTTTT. It specifies CASSIRGSGRAVTGELFF. The variable domain in full, with the rest retrieved from reference TRBV19 and TRBJ2-2, is DGGITQSPKYLFRKEGQNVTLSCEQNLNHDAMYWYRQDPGQGLRLIYYSQIVNDFQKGDIAEGYSVSREKKESFPLTVTSAQKNPTAFYLCASSIRGSGRAVTGELFFGEGSRLTVL.

The rearrangement links TRBV7-9 to TRBJ1-1; D possibly corresponds to TRBD1 (6 bases). Germline V lookup: CDR1 SEHNR, CDR2 FQNEAQ (reference sequence). The CDR3 covers 13 residues. V lost 1 base to trimming and J lost 5 bases, with 8 bases between them. The CDR3 loop reads CASSLEGGTEAFF. The CDR3 DNA reads as TGTGCCAGCAGCTTAGAGGGGGGAACTGAAGCTTTCTTT.

The chain recombines TRBV7-2 with TRBJ1-5; D remains unclear. CDR3 length: 13 amino acids. Trimming cost V 5 bases and J 3 bases, with 8 bases left between them. Germline loops: CDR1 SGHTA, CDR2 FQGNSA. Here the CDR3 reads CASSLGFNQPQHF. CDR3 bases: TGTGCCAGCAGCCTGGGATTCAATCAGCCCCAGCATTTT. Full variable domain (remainder filled in from reference TRBV7-2 and TRBJ1-5): GAGVSQSPSNKVTEKGKDVELRCDPISGHTALYWYRQSLGQGLEFLIYFQGNSAPDKSGLPSDRFSAERTGGSVSTLTIQRTQQEDSAVYLCASSLGFNQPQHFGDGTRLSIL.

To note about this clonotype: At one end the junction does not follow the germline gene, possibly because of a read error. In DNA, the CDR3 is TGTGCCAGCAGCCCCGGGGACTTCTTAGTGGACTTC. Its translation: CASSPGDFLVDF. The rearrangement joins TRBV7-9 to TRBJ2-7, with D perhaps TRBD2 (6 bases). This CDR3 region has 12 residues. Germline V gene data show CDR1 as SEHNR and CDR2 as FQNEAQ (reference sequence).

This chain links TRBV20-1 with TRBJ2-3; the match to TRBD2 covers 7 bases. The trim removed 8 bases at V and 3 bases at J, leaving 11 bases unmatched. The CDR3 consists of 14 residues. Germline loops: CDR1 DFQATT, CDR2 SNEGSKA (reference sequence). CDR3 in amino acids: CSNWGRGGTDTQYF. Here the CDR3 DNA reads TGCAGTAATTGGGGGAGGGGAGGGACAGATACGCAGTATTTT.

The table lists this clonotype with a few counts. The V and J genes are TRBV7-6 and TRBJ2-5, with D possibly TRBD2 on 5 matching bases. With 4 bases removed from V and 4 bases from J, the gap between germline ends came to 22 bases. This CDR3 is built from 17 residues. Germline V CDR1 and CDR2: SGHVS, FNYEAQ. The CDR3 DNA follows: TGTGCCAGCAGCTCACGGGGTTTTCTCGTACCATCAGAGACCCAGTACTTC. Protein product: CASSSRGFLVPSETQYF.

This sequence joins TRBV28 and TRBJ2-7, with D hard to call. The CDR3 is 13 amino acids. Trimming pared 3 bases from V and 1 base from J, leaving 7 bases between. Germline values: CDR1 MDHEN, CDR2 SYDVKM. CDR3 DNA: TGTGCCAGCAGTTTTGTGGGTTCCTACGAGCAGTACTTC. Amino acid sequence: CASSFVGSYEQYF.

This clonotype was seen only a few times. The chain couples TRBV20-1 to TRBJ1-6; D might be TRBD1 (6 bases). Trimming took off 6 bases at V and 5 bases at J, with 14 bases between the two ends. The CDR3 runs to 14 residues. Germline-derived CDR1 and CDR2 are DFQATT and SNEGSKA (reference sequence). The CDR3 loop reads CSAWTDDHNSPLHF. CDR3 DNA: TGCAGTGCATGGACAGACGATCATAATTCACCCCTCCACTTT.

This sequence joins TRBV6-7 and TRBJ2-7, with 7 bases matching TRBD1. TRBV6-7 is recorded as an ORF, its role being uncertain. V lost 7 bases and J lost 4; bases outside the gene matches: 10. This CDR3 is 14 amino acids long. Here the CDR3 reads CASTSTGLSYEQYF. The DNA of the CDR3 is TGTGCCAGCACCTCGACAGGGCTGTCGTACGAGCAGTACTTC.

The CDR3 region is CASSRGGQPQHF. Written as DNA, the CDR3 is TGTGCCAGCAGCCGGGGCGGCCAGCCCCAGCATTTT. The chain recombines TRBV7-2 with TRBJ1-5, with a possible D match to TRBD1 (5 bases). The CDR3 covers 12 residues. The germline V gene encodes CDR1 SGHTA and CDR2 FQGNSA. Trimming pared 5 bases from V and 7 bases from J, leaving 9 bases between. The whole variable domain, filled in from reference TRBV7-2 and TRBJ1-5, reads GAGVSQSPSNKVTEKGKDVELRCDPISGHTALYWYRQSLGQGLEFLIYFQGNSAPDKSGLPSDRFSAERTGGSVSTLTIQRTQQEDSAVYLCASSRGGQPQHFGDGTRLSIL.

This clonotype occurred a few times. V usage is TRBV11-3 and J usage is TRBJ2-2; no reliable D call. The length of the CDR3 is 16 residues. The V gene's germline CDR1 is SGHNT and CDR2 YENEEA. The germline V and J ends were trimmed by 4 bases and 4 bases, with 16 bases remaining between them. The CDR3 here is CASSSSGARSTGELFF. DNA for the CDR3: TGTGCCAGCAGCTCATCAGGAGCTCGTAGCACCGGGGAGCTGTTTTTT.

To note about this clonotype: One end of the junction varies from germline; a read error may be responsible. The chain couples TRBV20-1 to TRBJ1-4; no clear D gene. Germline V gene data show CDR1 as DFQATT and CDR2 as SNEGSKA (reference sequence). CDR3 length: 12 amino acids. The CDR3 loop is CSARDINEKLFF. The CDR3 bases are TGCAGTGCTCGAGACATCAATGAAAAACTGTTTTTT.